This T cell receptor beta chain comes out of a study of sequential checkpoint blockade in melanoma. Study in general: Randomization was 1:1 between first-line nivolumab→ipilimumab and ipilimumab→nivolumab.

Treatment indicated: randomized to nivolumab then ipilimumab (arm A) or the reverse (arm B). This CDR3 region has 12 residues. Per the germline V gene, CDR1 is MNHNS and CDR2 is SASEGT. Trimming removed 5 bases from V and 4 bases from J, with 9 bases in between. Clones were read by immunoSEQ multiplex PCR, and TCRdb kept only the in-frame ones, dropping some. The sample shows about 28,000 clones, roughly 89% of them seen only once. This chain links TRBV6-1 with TRBJ2-7; maybe TRBD1 (6 bases). The sample was CD8+ T cells sorted from blood (inferred from file names), taken from a patient given nivolumab and ipilimumab in sequence. The source of this sequence is a human donor with melanoma. The DNA for the CDR3 is TGTGCCAGCAGTCCAGGGGTTTACGAGCAGTACGTC. The encoded protein is CASSPGVYEQYV.